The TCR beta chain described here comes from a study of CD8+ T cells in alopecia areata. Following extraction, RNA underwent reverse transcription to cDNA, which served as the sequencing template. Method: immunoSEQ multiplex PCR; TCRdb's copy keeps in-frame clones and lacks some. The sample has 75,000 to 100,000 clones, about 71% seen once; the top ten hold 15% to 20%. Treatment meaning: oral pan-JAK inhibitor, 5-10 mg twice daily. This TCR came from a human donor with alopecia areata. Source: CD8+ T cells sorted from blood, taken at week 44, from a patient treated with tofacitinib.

CDR3 nucleotide sequence: TGTGCCAGCAGAAGTGGTAGCGGGGACCAGGATACGCAGTATTTT. Protein: CASRSGSGDQDTQYF. This sequence joins TRBV4-2 and TRBJ2-3; TRBD2 matches 8 bases. The CDR3 contains 15 residues. Germline assignment: CDR1 LGHNA and CDR2 YNFKEQ. J lost 6 bases, V lost 6 bases, and 11 bases had no gene match.